The 17 T cell receptor beta chains below all came from one sample that was sequenced in a study of CD8 T cells in ankylosing spondylitis. TCRdb processed the 5' RACE reads anew with MiXCR; each CDR3 protein has one entry. The data show around 890,000 distinct CDR3 sequences, about 11% seen once. Their target antigens are unknown. Study-level results: One TCR beta motif, made up of eight or nine highly homologous variants, appeared characteristic of ankylosing spondylitis blood.

What was sequenced was blood, either unsorted or a sorted T cell fraction (not recorded which). These receptors all come from a male donor with ankylosing spondylitis.

CDR3 coding DNA: TGCAGCGCTGCGGGACAGGGGCAAACTGAAGCTTTCTTT. This codes for CSAAGQGQTEAFF. This chain links TRBV29-1 with TRBJ1-1; 10 nucleotides align to TRBD1. The CDR3 extends over 13 amino acids. Germline V gene data show CDR1 as SQVTM and CDR2 as ANQGSEA. J lost 5 bases, V lost 7 bases, and 7 bases had no gene match.

In this sample, this clonotype turned up a few times. The V and J genes are TRBV27 and TRBJ1-2; D not resolved. The V gene lost 6 bases and the J gene lost 4 bases, with 12 bases spanning the gap. CDR1 and CDR2 (germline): MNHEY, SMNVEV (reference sequence). This CDR3 contains 13 residues. The CDR3 DNA follows: TGTGCCAGCAGGGGTACAGTCTCCTATGGCTACACCTTC. It is translated as CASRGTVSYGYTF.

This chain joins TRBV24-1 and TRBJ2-6; D is possibly TRBD1 (6 bases). The CDR3 loop spans 15 amino acids. Trimming shortened V by 10 bases and J by 0 bases, and 12 bases separated the two germline ends. Germline CDR1 and CDR2: KGHDR and SFDVKD. CDR3 in DNA: TGTGCCACTCGGGACACCCGCTCTGGGGCCAACGTCCTGACTTTC. It is translated as CATRDTRSGANVLTF.

The chain has TRBV6-5 and TRBJ2-7; TRBD2 aligns across 7 bases. The V segment lost 0 bases and the J segment 3 bases; nucleotides outside the gene matches: 5. Germline V gene data show CDR1 as MNHEY and CDR2 as SVGAGI. CDR3 length: 15 amino acids. This CDR3 is CASSYSRSGLYEQYF. As DNA, the CDR3 is TGTGCCAGCAGTTACTCGCGTAGCGGGCTCTACGAGCAGTACTTC.

This clonotype was detected many times. The J gene is TRBJ1-4, the V gene TRBV5-4; possibly TRBD1 for D (5 bases). Trimming took off 2 bases at V and 3 bases at J, with 8 bases between the two ends. The length of the CDR3 is 14 residues. CDR1 SGHNT and CDR2 YYREEE come from the germline V gene (reference sequence). Here the CDR3 reads CASSLTGPNEKLFF. CDR3 DNA sequence: TGTGCCAGCAGCTTAACAGGACCTAATGAAAAACTGTTTTTT.

This clonotype turned up a few times. The chain links TRBV9 to TRBJ2-1; D is possibly TRBD1 (6 bases). V was cut by 3 bases and J by 9 bases, with 16 bases left in between. This CDR3 is 14 amino acids long. The V gene's germline CDR1 is SGDLS and CDR2 YYNGEE. The CDR3 sequence is CASSARTGSGEQFF. The CDR3 nucleotides are TGTGCCAGCAGCGCTCGAACAGGGTCGGGTGAGCAGTTCTTC. Drawing the rest from reference TRBV9 and TRBJ2-1, the complete variable domain is DSGVTQTPKHLITATGQRVTLRCSPRSGDLSVYWYQQSLDQGLQFLIQYYNGEERAKGNILERFSAQQFPDLHSELNLSSLELGDSALYFCASSARTGSGEQFFGPGTRLTVL.

This clonotype was observed at least ten times. V gene TRBV5-5 combines with J gene TRBJ2-1; D unresolved. V shed 0 bases and J shed 7 bases, with 8 bases lying between them. Germline CDR1 is SGHKS and CDR2 is YYEKEE (reference sequence). This CDR3 has 13 residues. Here the CDR3 DNA reads TGTGCCAGCAGCTTGGGGGCGCAAAATGAGCAGTTCTTC. It translates to CASSLGAQNEQFF.

The V and J genes are TRBV3-1 and TRBJ2-5; D remains ambiguous. Looked up from germline, CDR1 is LGHDT and CDR2 is YNNKEL (reference sequence). V was cut by 4 bases and J by 2 bases, with 11 bases left in between. The length of the CDR3 is 14 residues. DNA of the CDR3: TGTGCCAGCAGCCGCCGGCACACACAAGAGACCCAGTACTTC. Translating gives CASSRRHTQETQYF.

V is TRBV18 and J is TRBJ2-6, with no clear D. V was clipped by 3 bases and J by 4 bases, with 7 bases between them. The CDR3 runs 14 residues. Per the germline V gene, CDR1 is KGHSH and CDR2 is LQKENI. The CDR3 nucleotides are TGTGCCAGCTCACCCACGCCCGGGGCCAACGTCCTGACTTTC. Translated: CASSPTPGANVLTF. Complete variable domain (other parts from reference TRBV18 and TRBJ2-6): NAGVMQNPRHLVRRRGQEARLRCSPMKGHSHVYWYRQLPEEGLKFMVYLQKENIIDESGMPKERFSAEFPKEGPSILRIQQVVRGDSAAYFCASSPTPGANVLTFGAGSRLTVL.

This clonotype occurred a few times. The genes are TRBV20-1 and TRBJ1-4; a possible D gene is TRBD1 (5 bases). Deletions cut 4 bases from V and 5 bases from J, with 11 bases between. The length of the CDR3 is 13 residues. Germline V lookup: CDR1 DFQATT, CDR2 SNEGSKA (reference sequence). The CDR3 loop is CSATTGGNEKLFF. The CDR3 region has the DNA TGCAGTGCTACAACGGGGGGGAATGAAAAACTGTTTTTT.

V gene TRBV20-1 combines with J gene TRBJ2-1, with D possibly TRBD1 on 5 matching bases. V was cut by 5 bases and J by 5 bases, with 13 bases left in between. The CDR3 is made up of 13 amino acids. Germline CDR1 reads DFQATT; CDR2 reads SNEGSKA (reference sequence). The CDR3 region has the DNA TGCAGTGCTGGGGCGGACATGGACAATGAGCAGTTCTTC. Protein sequence: CSAGADMDNEQFF.

This clonotype was counted ten times or more. The J gene is TRBJ2-7, the V gene TRBV20-1, with TRBD2 matching over 8 bases. The CDR3 length is 13 residues. With V trimmed by 3 bases and J by 3 bases, 4 bases remained unmatched. CDR1 is DFQATT and CDR2 is SNEGSKA in the germline V gene (reference sequence). In nucleotides, the CDR3 is TGCAGTGCTAGGACTAGCGCTAGCTACGAGCAGTACTTC. Its protein product is CSARTSASYEQYF.

The chain joins TRBV11-2 to TRBJ2-7, with 9 bases matching TRBD2. V trimming: 5 bases; J trimming: 3 bases; junction bases outside the gene matches: 8. CDR3 size: 15 residues. Per the germline V gene, CDR1 is SGHAT and CDR2 is FQNNGV. CDR3 protein: CASSPNMREGYEQYF. CDR3 nucleotide sequence: TGTGCCAGCAGCCCGAACATGCGGGAGGGCTACGAGCAGTACTTC. Variable domain in full (rest from reference TRBV11-2 and TRBJ2-7): EAGVAQSPRYKIIEKRQSVAFWCNPISGHATLYWYQQILGQGPKLLIQFQNNGVVDDSQLPKDRFSAERLKGVDSTLKIQPAKLEDSAVYLCASSPNMREGYEQYFGPGTRLTVT.

Only a few counts were recorded for this clonotype. The V gene is TRBV29-1, the J gene TRBJ1-1; no clear D. CDR1 is SQVTM and CDR2 is ANQGSEA in the germline V gene. With 5 bases removed from V and 1 base from J, the gap between germline ends came to 2 bases. This CDR3 region has 10 residues. CDR3 amino acids: CSVWNTEAFF. In nucleotides, the CDR3 is TGCAGCGTTTGGAACACTGAAGCTTTCTTT.

This rearrangement joins TRBV5-1 to TRBJ2-1; possible D gene TRBD1, 5 bases. Trimming took off 2 bases at V and 7 bases at J, with 13 bases between the two ends. Germline V gene lookup returns CDR1 SGHRS and CDR2 YFSETQ. The CDR3 totals 14 residues. The CDR3 bases are TGCGCCAGCAGCTTACAGGCAGCGAGAAATGAGCAGTTCTTC. Protein product: CASSLQAARNEQFF.

The chain links TRBV29-1 to TRBJ1-6, with a possible D match to TRBD1 (5 bases). This CDR3 spans 14 amino acids. Germline loops: CDR1 SQVTM, CDR2 ANQGSEA. V lost 5 bases, J lost 7 bases, and 15 bases lay in between. The CDR3 coding sequence is TGCAGCGTTATACAGGATAATTTGAATTCACCCCTCCACTTT. Translation: CSVIQDNLNSPLHF.

This clonotype occurred a few times. This chain links TRBV20-1 with TRBJ1-2; TRBD1 matches at 10 bases. CDR1 is DFQATT and CDR2 is SNEGSKA in the germline V gene (reference sequence). The CDR3 is made up of 13 amino acids. V lost 3 bases, J lost 7 bases, and 5 bases stayed unmatched. Here the CDR3 reads CSASEGTGAGYTF. The CDR3 bases are TGCAGTGCTAGTGAGGGGACAGGGGCTGGCTACACCTTC.